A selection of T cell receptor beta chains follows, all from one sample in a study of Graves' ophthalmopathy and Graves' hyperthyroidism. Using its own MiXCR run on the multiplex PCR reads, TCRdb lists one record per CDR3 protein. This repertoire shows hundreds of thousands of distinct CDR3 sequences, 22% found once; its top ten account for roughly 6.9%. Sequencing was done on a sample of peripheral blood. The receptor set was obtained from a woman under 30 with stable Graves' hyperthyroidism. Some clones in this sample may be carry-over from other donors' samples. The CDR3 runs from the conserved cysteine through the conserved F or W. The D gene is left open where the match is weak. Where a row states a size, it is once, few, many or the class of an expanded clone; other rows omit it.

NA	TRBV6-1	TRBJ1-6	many	CASIQSYNSPLHF	TGTGCCAGCATACAATCCTATAATTCACCCCTCCACTTT
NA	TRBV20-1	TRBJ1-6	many	CSGRDLSTYNSPLHF	TGCAGTGGTAGGGACTTAAGCACCTATAATTCACCCCTCCACTTT
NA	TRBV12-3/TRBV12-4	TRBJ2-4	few	CASSPSGVAKNIKYF	TGTGCCAGCAGCCCCTCGGGGGTAGCCAAAAACATTAAGTACTTC
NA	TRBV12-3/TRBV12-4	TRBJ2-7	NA	CASTGAFYEQYF	TGTGCCAGCACAGGCGCCTTCTACGAGCAGTACTTC
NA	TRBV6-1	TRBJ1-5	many	CASTPGRNQPQHF	TGTGCCAGCACCCCCGGACGCAATCAGCCCCAGCATTTT
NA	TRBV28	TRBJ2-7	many	CASSLWPYEQYF	TGTGCCAGCAGTTTATGGCCCTACGAGCAGTACTTC
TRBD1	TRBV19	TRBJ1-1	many	CASSPWGTGSSREAFF	TGTGCCAGTAGCCCCTGGGGGACAGGGAGCTCCCGTGAAGCTTTCTTT
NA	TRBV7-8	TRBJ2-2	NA	CASSLISGHNTGELFF	TGTGCCAGCAGCTTAATTTCGGGACACAACACCGGGGAGCTGTTTTTT
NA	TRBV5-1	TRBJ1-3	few	CASSLELSASGNTIYF	TGCGCCAGCAGCTTGGAACTCTCCGCCTCTGGAAACACCATATATTTT
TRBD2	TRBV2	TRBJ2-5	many	CASSPSGRETQYF	TGTGCCAGCAGTCCTAGCGGGAGGGAGACCCAGTACTTC
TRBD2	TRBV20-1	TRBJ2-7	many	CSARETGGLPYEQYF	TGCAGTGCTAGAGAAACTGGGGGACTACCATACGAGCAGTACTTC
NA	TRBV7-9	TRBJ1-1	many	CASSMQKLGTEAFF	TGTGCCAGCAGCATGCAAAAGCTGGGCACTGAAGCTTTCTTT
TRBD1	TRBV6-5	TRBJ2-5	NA	CASSYSGTVETQYF	TGTGCCAGCAGTTACTCCGGGACAGTGGAGACCCAGTACTTC
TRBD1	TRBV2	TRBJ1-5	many	CASSSGTGARPQHF	TGTGCCAGCAGTTCCGGGACAGGGGCTCGGCCCCAGCATTTT
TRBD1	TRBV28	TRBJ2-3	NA	CASRRLGQGVTDTQYF	TGTGCCAGCAGACGGTTGGGACAGGGGGTGACAGATACGCAGTATTTT
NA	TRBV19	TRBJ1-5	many	CASSIDPNSNQPQHF	TGTGCCAGTAGTATAGACCCAAATAGCAATCAGCCCCAGCATTTT
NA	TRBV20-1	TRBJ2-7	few	CSAPRDSYEQYF	TGCAGTGCTCCTCGAGACAGTTACGAGCAGTACTTC
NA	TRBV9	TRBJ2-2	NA	CASSVGLTHTGELFF	TGTGCCAGCAGCGTAGGGCTGACGCACACCGGGGAGCTGTTTTTT
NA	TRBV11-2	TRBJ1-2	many	CASSPGGTYGYTF	TGTGCCAGCAGCCCCGGGGGTACCTATGGCTACACCTTC
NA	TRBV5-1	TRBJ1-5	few	CASSLVSGPHQPQHF	TGCGCCAGCAGCTTGGTGTCAGGCCCCCATCAGCCCCAGCATTTT
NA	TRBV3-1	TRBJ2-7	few	CASSTTRYEQYF	TGTGCCAGCAGCACGACTCGATACGAGCAGTACTTC
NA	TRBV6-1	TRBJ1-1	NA	CACFGRIEAFF	TGTGCCTGCTTTGGACGGATTGAAGCTTTCTTT
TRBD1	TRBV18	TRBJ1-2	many	CASSENRGNYGYTF	TGTGCCAGCTCGGAAAACAGGGGGAACTATGGCTACACCTTC
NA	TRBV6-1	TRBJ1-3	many	CASSPYSQGNTIYF	TGTGCCAGCAGTCCTTATTCCCAGGGAAACACCATATATTTT
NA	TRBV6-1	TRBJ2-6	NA	CASSQFTGANVLTF	TGTGCCAGCAGTCAGTTTACTGGGGCCAACGTCCTGACTTTC
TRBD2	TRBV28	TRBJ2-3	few	CASSLPGTSVSTDTQYF	TGTGCCAGCAGTTTACCAGGGACTAGCGTAAGCACAGATACGCAGTATTTT
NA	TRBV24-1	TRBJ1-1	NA	CATRSDKGNTEAFF	TGTGCCACTAGGTCGGACAAAGGGAACACTGAAGCTTTCTTT
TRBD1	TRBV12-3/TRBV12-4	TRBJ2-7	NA	CASSSGQGGAEQYF	TGTGCCAGCAGTTCGGGACAGGGCGGAGCCGAGCAGTACTTC
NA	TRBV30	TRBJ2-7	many	CAWSVSFYEQYF	TGTGCCTGGAGTGTATCCTTCTACGAGCAGTACTTC
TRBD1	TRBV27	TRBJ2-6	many	CASSLTGYWAGANVLTF	TGTGCCAGCAGCCTGACAGGGTATTGGGCGGGGGCCAACGTCCTGACTTTC
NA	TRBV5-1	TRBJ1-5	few	CASSQGPSSNQPQHF	TGCGCCAGTTCACAGGGTCCGTCTAGCAATCAGCCCCAGCATTTT
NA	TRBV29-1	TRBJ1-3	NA	CSVEENYRAELVGTIYF	TGCAGCGTTGAAGAAAATTACAGGGCAGAATTAGTGGGGACCATATATTTT
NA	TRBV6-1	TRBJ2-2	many	CASSEAGLGTGELFF	TGTGCCAGCAGTGAAGCCGGTTTGGGAACCGGGGAGCTGTTTTTT
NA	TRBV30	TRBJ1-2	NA	CAWSEGASGYTF	TGTGCCTGGAGTGAAGGGGCCTCAGGCTACACCTTC
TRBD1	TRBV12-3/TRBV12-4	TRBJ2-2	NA	CASSESDRAAGELFF	TGTGCCAGCAGTGAGAGTGACAGGGCCGCCGGGGAGCTGTTTTTT
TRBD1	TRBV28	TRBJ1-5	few	CASSSGDRDQPQHF	TGTGCCAGCAGCTCGGGCGACAGGGATCAGCCCCAGCATTTT
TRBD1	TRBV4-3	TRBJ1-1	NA	CASSQGTGGLAEAFF	TGCGCCAGCAGCCAAGGTACAGGGGGGTTGGCTGAAGCTTTCTTT
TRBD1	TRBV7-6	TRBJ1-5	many	CASSPQGAHQPQHF	TGTGCCAGCAGCCCACAGGGGGCCCACCAGCCCCAGCATTTT
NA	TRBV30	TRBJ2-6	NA	CAWSVRGSGANVLTF	TGTGCCTGGAGTGTACGGGGGTCTGGGGCCAACGTCCTGACTTTC
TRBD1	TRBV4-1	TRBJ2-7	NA	CASSRPTGARYEQYF	TGCGCCAGCAGCCGGCCGACAGGGGCCCGATACGAGCAGTACTTC
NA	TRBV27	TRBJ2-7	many	CASSLGSGLSYEQYF	TGTGCCAGCAGTTTAGGGAGCGGTCTTTCCTACGAGCAGTACTTC
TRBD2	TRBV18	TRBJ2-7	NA	CASSPTPGVAGFSYEQYF	TGTGCCAGCTCACCAACCCCCGGGGTAGCGGGGTTCTCCTACGAGCAGTACTTC
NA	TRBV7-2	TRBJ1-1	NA	CASSPRRNPNTEAFF	TGTGCCAGCAGCCCGCGGAGGAATCCGAACACTGAAGCTTTCTTT
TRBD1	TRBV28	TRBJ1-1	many	CASSWGQWNTEAFF	TGTGCCAGCAGTTGGGGACAGTGGAACACTGAAGCTTTCTTT
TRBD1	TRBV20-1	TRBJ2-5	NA	CSARDTGGLSETQYF	TGCAGTGCTAGAGATACAGGGGGCTTGTCAGAGACCCAGTACTTC